This TCR beta chain was sequenced in a study of T-cell reconstitution after alpha-beta-depleted transplantation in children (dated by TCRdb to 2016 to 2017). With regard to the full study: T-cell immune reconstitution after TCRalphabeta/CD19-depleted allogeneic hematopoietic cell transplantation in children was quantitatively tracked in the study by means of TCR repertoire profiling. Beyond this particular receptor, the publication reports: In some patients, the high TCRbeta diversity seen at day 60 was put down to recipient T cells and intrathymic progenitors that had survived conditioning. Hyperexpanded clone frequencies declined over subsequent months; after one year, T-cell counts and TCRbeta diversity were mostly attributed to newly produced T cells. The apparently early alphabetaT-cell count recovery about two months after transplant was reportedly dependent on only several hundred rapidly expanded clones derived from non-depleted graft cells.

This clonotype occurred many times. No cognate antigen has been identified for it. No much larger clone is present one base from it, and per-base qualities are unavailable. This sample's treatment or condition label indicates: allogeneic hematopoietic cell transplantation with graft depleted of TCRalphabeta T cells and CD19 B cells. TCRalphabeta/CD19-depleted allogeneic hematopoietic cell grafts were given to the transplant recipients, all of whom were children. CDR1 is given as LGHDT and CDR2 as YNNKEL, both from the germline V gene (reference sequence). The CDR3 runs 11 amino acids, cysteine and phenylalanine included. The CDR3 DNA has 33 bases and is translated from base 1. Deletion took 1 base off V and 6 bases off J, with a span of 4 bases between the germline ends. Library prep was done by PCR. Sequenced on an Illumina HiSeq 2500. To normalize quantification of the TCRbeta repertoire, the TCR libraries were built with molecular barcoding that relied on unique molecular identifiers. TCRdb took the public reads, trimmed them with fastp at Q25, ran MiXCR for clone calling and kept in-frame beta chains. Entries that share a CDR3 protein sequence are merged under the most common genes and DNA. The sample table records just under 350,000 distinct CDR3 sequences; around 15% of these occur just once. The biggest ten clones account for about 41% of the sample.

The rearranged segments are TRBV3-1 and TRBJ2-7, with the D gene call left open. The clonotype was recovered from a male patient between 2 and 10 years old who had a stem cell transplant for acute lymphoblastic leukemia, so the T cells may come from the graft donor. Sequenced here: PBMCs, mostly from graft donor cells, sampled 360 days after TCRalphabeta/CD19-depleted stem cell transplant. CDR3 reads: CASSQASEQYF. The DNA sequence reads TGTGCCAGCAGCCAAGCGAGCGAGCAGTACTTC.